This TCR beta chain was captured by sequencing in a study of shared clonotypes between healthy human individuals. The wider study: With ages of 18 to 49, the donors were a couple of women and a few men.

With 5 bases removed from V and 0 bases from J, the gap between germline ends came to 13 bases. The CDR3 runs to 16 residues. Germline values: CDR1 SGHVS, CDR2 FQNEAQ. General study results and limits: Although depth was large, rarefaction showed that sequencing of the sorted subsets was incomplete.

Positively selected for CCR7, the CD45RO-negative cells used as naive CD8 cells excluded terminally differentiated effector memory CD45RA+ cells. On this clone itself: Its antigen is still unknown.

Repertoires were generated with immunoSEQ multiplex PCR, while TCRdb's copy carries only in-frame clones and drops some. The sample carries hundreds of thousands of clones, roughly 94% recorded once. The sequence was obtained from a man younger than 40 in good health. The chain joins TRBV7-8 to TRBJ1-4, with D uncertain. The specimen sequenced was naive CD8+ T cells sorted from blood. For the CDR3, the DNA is TGTGCCAGCAGCGCCCGCCGTTTTGCAACTAATGAAAAACTGTTTTTT. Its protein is CASSARRFATNEKLFF.